The 23 T cell receptor beta chains in this list originate from one sample, sequenced in a study of CD8 T cells in Susac syndrome. Reverse transcription used roughly 0.45 to 1 ug RNA and random hexamers. TCRdb recomputed calls from the immunoSEQ multiplex PCR reads with MiXCR, one row per CDR3 protein. The sample consists of about 130,000 distinct CDR3 sequences, around 95% of them appearing once. Sequencing used CD8+ T cells from PBMCs. The receptors stem from a human donor with Susac syndrome.

Here the CDR3 reads CAWSLKQTEAFF. The CDR3, as DNA: TGTGCCTGGAGTCTGAAACAGACTGAAGCTTTCTTT. This chain uses TRBV30 with TRBJ1-1; D is unclear. The V gene's germline CDR1 is GTSNPN and CDR2 SVGIG (reference sequence). This CDR3 is built from 12 residues. V shed 2 bases and J shed 5 bases, with 9 bases lying between them. The variable domain in full, with the rest retrieved from reference TRBV30 and TRBJ1-1, is SQTIHQWPATLVQPVGSPLSLECTVEGTSNPNLYWYRQAAGRGLQLLFYSVGIGQISSEVPQNLSASRPQDRQFILSSKKLLLSDSGFYLCAWSLKQTEAFFGQGTRLTVV.

Points on this clonotype: No conserved phenylalanine or tryptophan is present at the end of the CDR3, so a read error is the likely explanation. The J gene is TRBJ2-7, the V gene TRBV9; no clear D. Germline CDR1 reads SGDLS; CDR2 reads YYNGEE. This CDR3 region has 13 residues. V shed 3 bases and J shed 4 bases, with 11 bases lying between them. CDR3 amino acids: CASSGAGSYEQYL. The CDR3 coding sequence is TGTGCCAGCAGCGGGGCAGGTAGTTACGAGCAGTACCTC.

The genes are TRBV20-1 and TRBJ2-1; 8 nucleotides align to TRBD1. Unmatched junction bases numbered 11, after V lost 6 bases and J lost 1 base. This CDR3 has 16 amino acids. CDR1 DFQATT and CDR2 SNEGSKA come from the germline V gene (reference sequence). In nucleotides, the CDR3 is TGCAGTGCCTCAGCGCGGCAGGGGGCTTCCTACAATGAGCAGTTCTTC. It yields the protein CSASARQGASYNEQFF.

The chain carries TRBV25-1 and TRBJ2-7; D is undetermined. V was shortened by 5 bases and J by 6 bases, with 11 bases between the two germline ends. The germline V gene has CDR1 MGHDK and CDR2 SYGVNS. The CDR3 has 12 residues. This CDR3 is CASSPISGEQYF. The CDR3 coding sequence is TGTGCCAGCAGTCCGATAAGTGGCGAGCAGTACTTC.

This clonotype was seen a handful of times. V usage is TRBV9 and J usage is TRBJ2-2; no definite D call. CDR1 SGDLS and CDR2 YYNGEE come from the germline V gene. V lost 0 bases, J lost 6 bases, and 3 bases lay in between. The length of the CDR3 is 12 residues. CDR3 sequence (DNA): TGTGCCAGCAGCGTAGGGCCCGGGGAGCTGTTTTTT. Translation gives CASSVGPGELFF.

The J gene is TRBJ2-1, the V gene TRBV2, with 7 bases lining up with TRBD1. CDR3 size: 13 residues. The trim removed 4 bases at V and 7 bases at J, leaving 4 bases unmatched. Germline V lookup: CDR1 SNHLY, CDR2 FYNNEI. The CDR3 DNA sequence: TGTGCCAGCAGTGGGGGCAGGGGGAATGAGCAGTTCTTC. This gives the protein CASSGGRGNEQFF.

The chain is built from TRBV20-1 and TRBJ2-2, with 9 bases fitting TRBD2. V gave up 7 bases and J gave up 5 bases; unmatched junction bases: 5. The CDR3 is made up of 13 amino acids. Germline V lookup: CDR1 DFQATT, CDR2 SNEGSKA (reference sequence). The CDR3 DNA follows: TGCAGTGTCCCGGGACTAGCAACCGGGGAGCTGTTTTTT. Residues: CSVPGLATGELFF.

The V gene is TRBV9, the J gene TRBJ2-3; 9 nucleotides agree with TRBD1. The germline gives CDR1 SGDLS, CDR2 YYNGEE. The CDR3 is 15 amino acids. Trimming removed 4 bases from V and 4 bases from J; junction bases left unmatched: 7. CDR3 in amino acids: CASSFGTGPSDTQYF. The DNA of the CDR3 is TGTGCCAGCAGCTTCGGGACAGGGCCTTCAGATACGCAGTATTTT.

This chain links TRBV7-9 with TRBJ2-7; D not resolved. The germline V gene encodes CDR1 SEHNR and CDR2 FQNEAQ (reference sequence). V was pared by 5 bases and J by 5 bases, with 10 bases between. The CDR3 is made up of 12 amino acids. CDR3 in DNA: TGTGCCAGCAGCCCCCCCGACCACGAGCAGTACTTC. Amino acids: CASSPPDHEQYF.

J is TRBJ1-2 and V is TRBV7-9; no definite D call. V lost 0 bases and J lost 4, with 12 bases in between. The CDR3 totals 15 residues. From germline, CDR1 is SEHNR and CDR2 FQNEAQ (reference sequence). CDR3 amino acids: CASSLASGPLYGYTF. The CDR3 nucleotides read TGTGCCAGCAGCTTAGCCTCCGGGCCACTCTATGGCTACACCTTC.

V gene TRBV27 combines with J gene TRBJ2-7; D is perhaps TRBD2 (6 bases). The CDR3 consists of 15 residues. Trimming pared 6 bases from V and 3 bases from J, leaving 18 bases between. Germline assignment: CDR1 MNHEY and CDR2 SMNVEV (reference sequence). The DNA of the CDR3 is TGTGCCAGCAGCCACAACCGGGACTTACACTACGAGCAGTACTTC. Protein: CASSHNRDLHYEQYF.

The chain has TRBV21-1 and TRBJ2-7; the D call TRBD1 from the table was never checked on the DNA. TRBV21-1 is reported as a pseudogene. The CDR3 is 15 amino acids. This chain's CDR3 is CASSLFPGTPYEQYF. CDR3 bases: TGTGCCAGCAGTCTCTTCCCCGGGACACCGTACGAGCAGTACTTC.

The chain recombines TRBV5-1 with TRBJ2-7; D call uncertain. The V end was cut by 0 bases, the J end by 3 bases, with 10 bases between. This CDR3 is 14 amino acids long. CDR1 and CDR2 (germline): SGHRS, YFSETQ. The CDR3 DNA reads TGCGCCAGCAGCTTGGTCCTCGGAATCTACGAGCAGTACTTC. It translates to CASSLVLGIYEQYF. The variable domain in full, with the rest retrieved from reference TRBV5-1 and TRBJ2-7, is KAGVTQTPRYLIKTRGQQVTLSCSPISGHRSVSWYQQTPGQGLQFLFEYFSETQRNKGNFPGRFSGRQFSNSRSEMNVSTLELGDSALYLCASSLVLGIYEQYFGPGTRLTVT.

The chain uses TRBV9 and TRBJ1-1; a weak D match, TRBD1 (5 bases). The germline V and J ends were trimmed by 0 bases and 1 base, with 10 bases remaining between them. The germline V gene has CDR1 SGDLS and CDR2 YYNGEE. The CDR3 has 15 amino acids. CDR3 in DNA: TGTGCCAGCAGCGTAGGGGGCACAGAGAACACTGAAGCTTTCTTT. Protein: CASSVGGTENTEAFF.

This chain links TRBV6-5 with TRBJ2-4; unclear D gene. CDR3 length: 16 residues. Trimming took 2 bases from V and 3 from J, leaving 14 bases between them. Germline V lookup: CDR1 MNHEY, CDR2 SVGAGI. CDR3 nucleotides: TGTGCCAGCAGTTACGCCTACAGAGGAAGCAAAAACATTCAGTACTTC. Residues: CASSYAYRGSKNIQYF.

The rearrangement links TRBV19 to TRBJ1-5; D is perhaps TRBD1 (6 bases). V lost 6 bases, J lost 0 bases, and 12 bases lay in between. The CDR3 spans 15 residues. The germline CDR1 and CDR2 sequences are LNHDA and SQIVND (reference sequence). The CDR3: CASSDGGYSNQPQHF. Written as DNA, the CDR3 is TGTGCCAGTAGCGACGGGGGCTATAGCAATCAGCCCCAGCATTTT.

The V call is TRBV9, the J call TRBJ2-1; TRBD2 matches 11 bases. Trimming at V came to 3 bases and at J to 5 bases, leaving 4 bases not matched to a gene. This CDR3 is built from 15 residues. Germline CDR1 reads SGDLS; CDR2 reads YYNGEE. In DNA form, the CDR3 reads TGTGCCAGCAGCGGGGGGACTAGCGGCCACAATGAGCAGTTCTTC. Amino acid sequence: CASSGGTSGHNEQFF.

The J gene is TRBJ1-1, the V gene TRBV12-3 or TRBV12-4; unclear D gene. CDR3 length: 12 amino acids. Trimming took 5 bases from V and 3 from J, leaving 7 bases between them. The CDR3 region has the DNA TGTGCCAGCAGTGCCACCGACACTGAAGCTTTCTTT. Translation gives CASSATDTEAFF.

The chain links TRBV12-3 or TRBV12-4 to TRBJ2-1; 7 bases map to TRBD2. Unmatched junction bases numbered 18, after V lost 6 bases and J lost 4 bases. This CDR3 comprises 18 residues. The CDR3 DNA is TGTGCCAGCAGCCCGTTGGCTAGCGGAGGATTACTATACAATGAGCAGTTCTTC. It is translated as CASSPLASGGLLYNEQFF.

The chain recombines TRBV6-5 with TRBJ2-3; D remains ambiguous. The CDR3 length is 14 residues. Trimming left V 6 bases short and J 0 bases short, with 10 bases between. Germline lookup yields CDR1 MNHEY and CDR2 SVGAGI. CDR3 residues: CASSETLSTDTQYF. DNA for the CDR3: TGTGCCAGCAGCGAGACACTTAGCACAGATACGCAGTATTTT.

CDR3 sequence: CASSAHTGELFF. Here the CDR3 DNA reads TGTGCCAGCAGCGCCCACACCGGGGAGCTGTTTTTT. The chain links TRBV11-3 to TRBJ2-2; D is ambiguous. The CDR3 totals 12 residues. V lost 5 bases, J lost 3 bases, and 4 bases lay in between. Germline CDR1 is SGHNT and CDR2 is YENEEA.

This clonotype has a single count. The V gene is TRBV13, the J gene TRBJ2-7; D unresolved. The germline V gene encodes CDR1 PRHDT and CDR2 FYEKMQ (reference sequence). V was pared by 4 bases and J by 6 bases, with 10 bases between. This CDR3 has 12 amino acids. The CDR3 coding sequence is TGTGCCAGCAGCTCCGCAAAGTTCGAGCAGTACTTC. It specifies CASSSAKFEQYF.

The genes are TRBV11-2 and TRBJ2-1; 12 positions agree with TRBD2. V was clipped by 4 bases and J by 3 bases; unmatched bases: 1. There are 15 residues in the CDR3. From germline, CDR1 is SGHAT and CDR2 FQNNGV. CDR3: CASSSTSGSYNEQFF. The CDR3 nucleotides read TGTGCCAGCAGCTCGACTAGCGGGAGCTACAATGAGCAGTTCTTC.